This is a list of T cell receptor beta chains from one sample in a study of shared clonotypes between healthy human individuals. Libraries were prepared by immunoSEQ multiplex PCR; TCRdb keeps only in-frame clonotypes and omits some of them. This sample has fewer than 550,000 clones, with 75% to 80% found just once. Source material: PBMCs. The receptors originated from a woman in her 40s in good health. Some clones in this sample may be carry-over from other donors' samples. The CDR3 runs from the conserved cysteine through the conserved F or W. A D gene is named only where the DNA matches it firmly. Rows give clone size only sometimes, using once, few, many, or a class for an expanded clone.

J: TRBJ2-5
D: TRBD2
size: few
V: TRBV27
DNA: TGTGCCAGCAGTTTAGGGACTAGCGGGAGAGAGACCCAGTACTTC
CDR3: CASSLGTSGRETQYF

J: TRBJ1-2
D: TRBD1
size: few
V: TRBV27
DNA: TGTGCCAGCAGTCGAACAGGGGGTAAAGGCTATGGCTACACCTTC
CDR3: CASSRTGGKGYGYTF

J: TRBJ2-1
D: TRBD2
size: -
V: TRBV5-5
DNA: TGTGCCAGCAGCTTGGTTGCGGGAGTATCCTACAATGAGCAGTTCTTC
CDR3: CASSLVAGVSYNEQFF

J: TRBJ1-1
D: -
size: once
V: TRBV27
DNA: TGTGCCAGCAGTTTAGGCGGGGGATGGACCACTGAAGCTTTCTTT
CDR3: CASSLGGGWTTEAFF

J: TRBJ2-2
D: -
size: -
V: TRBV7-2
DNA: TGTGCCAGCAGCTTAGAAAGCGGCACCGGGGAGCTGTTTTTT
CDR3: CASSLESGTGELFF

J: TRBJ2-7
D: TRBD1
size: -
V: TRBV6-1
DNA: TGTGCCAGCAGTGATATTGGGACAGGGGTCTCCTACGAGCAGTACTTC
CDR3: CASSDIGTGVSYEQYF

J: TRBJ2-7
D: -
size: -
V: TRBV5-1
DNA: TGCGCCAGCAGCTTGGGAGACGGAAGCTCCTACGAGCAGTACTTC
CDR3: CASSLGDGSSYEQYF

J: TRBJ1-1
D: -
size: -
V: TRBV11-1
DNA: TGTGCCAGCAGCTTGCGGGACACTGAAGCTTTCTTT
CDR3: CASSLRDTEAFF

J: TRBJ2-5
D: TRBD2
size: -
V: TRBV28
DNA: TGTGCCAGCAAGGGAGGGGATCAAGAGACCCAGTACTTC
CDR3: CASKGGDQETQYF

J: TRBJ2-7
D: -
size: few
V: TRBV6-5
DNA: TGTGCCAGCAGCGGGGTCAGGGGAGCCTACGAGCAGTACTTC
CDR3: CASSGVRGAYEQYF

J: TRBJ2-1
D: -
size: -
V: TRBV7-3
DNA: TGTGCCAGCAGCTTATCCCCGACGTACAATGAGCAGTTCTTC
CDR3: CASSLSPTYNEQFF

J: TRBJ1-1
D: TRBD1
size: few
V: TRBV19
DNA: TGTGCCAGTAGTAGGACAGGGAGGACTGAAGCTTTCTTT
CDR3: CASSRTGRTEAFF

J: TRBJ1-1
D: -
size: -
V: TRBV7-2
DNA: TGTGCCAGCAGCTATACCGGGACATTGCACACTGAAGCTTTCTTT
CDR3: CASSYTGTLHTEAFF

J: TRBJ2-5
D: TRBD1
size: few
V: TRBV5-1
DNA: TGCGCCAGCAGCCTAGGGACAGCTCAAGAGACCCAGTACTTC
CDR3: CASSLGTAQETQYF

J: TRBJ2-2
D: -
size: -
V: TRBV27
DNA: TGTGCCAGCAGTTTGAATCGTGGGACCGGGGAGCTGTTTTTT
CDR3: CASSLNRGTGELFF

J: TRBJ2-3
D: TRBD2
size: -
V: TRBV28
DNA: TGTGCCAGCAGTCCCCCGGGGGGTTGGGGAGATACGCAGTATTTT
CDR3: CASSPPGGWGDTQYF

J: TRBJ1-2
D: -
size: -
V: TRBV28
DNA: TGTGCCAGCAGGTTGAGCTCTAACTATGGCTACACCTTC
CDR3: CASRLSSNYGYTF

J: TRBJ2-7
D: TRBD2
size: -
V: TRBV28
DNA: TGTGCCAGCAGCCTAGCGGGGATTGACTACGAGCAGTACTTC
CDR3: CASSLAGIDYEQYF

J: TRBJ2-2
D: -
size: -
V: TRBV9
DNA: TGTGCCAGCAGCGGGACCACCGTGGCGGCCGGGGAGCTGTTTTTT
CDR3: CASSGTTVAAGELFF

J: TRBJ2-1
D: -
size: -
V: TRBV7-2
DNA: TGTGCCAGCAGCCCCGAAGCTACGTACTACAATGAGCAGTTCTTC
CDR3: CASSPEATYYNEQFF

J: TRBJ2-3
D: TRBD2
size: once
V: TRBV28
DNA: TGTGCCAGCAGTTGGGGACTAGCGGGAGGTGCCACAGATACGCAGTATTTT
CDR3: CASSWGLAGGATDTQYF

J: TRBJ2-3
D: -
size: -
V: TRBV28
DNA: TGTGCCAGCAGTTTTGGCGGTAGCACAGATACGCAGTATTTT
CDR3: CASSFGGSTDTQYF

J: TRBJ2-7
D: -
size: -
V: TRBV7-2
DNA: TGTGCCAGCAGCTTAGTAGCAGGGGAGTACGAGCAGTACTTC
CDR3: CASSLVAGEYEQYF

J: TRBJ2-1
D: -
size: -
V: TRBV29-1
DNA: TGCAGCGTTGGATCCGGTAATGAGTACAATGAGCAGTTCTTC
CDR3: CSVGSGNEYNEQFF

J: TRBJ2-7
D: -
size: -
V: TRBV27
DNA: TGTGCCAGCAGTTCGGGACGGCAGACCTACGAGCAGTACTTC
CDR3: CASSSGRQTYEQYF

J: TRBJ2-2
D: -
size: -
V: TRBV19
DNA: TGTGCCAGTAGTACCTGGGACGCCAACCCCAACACCGGGGAGCTGTTTTTT
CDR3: CASSTWDANPNTGELFF

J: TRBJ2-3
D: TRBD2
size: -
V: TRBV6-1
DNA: TGTGCCAGCAGTGGCCTAGGACTAGCGGGTGGGTCGAGCACAGATACGCAGTATTTT
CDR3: CASSGLGLAGGSSTDTQYF

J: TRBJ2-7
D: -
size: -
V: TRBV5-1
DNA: TGCGCCAGCAGCTTTAGACTTGGGGACGAGCAGTACTTC
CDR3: CASSFRLGDEQYF

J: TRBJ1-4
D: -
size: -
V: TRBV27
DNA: TGTGCCAGCAGTTTATCGTGGGACGGCCAGAAACTGTTTTTT
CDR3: CASSLSWDGQKLFF

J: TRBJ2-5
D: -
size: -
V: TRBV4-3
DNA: TGCGCCAGCAGCCAAGGGACTGACTCGGTGTCCCAGTACTTC
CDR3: CASSQGTDSVSQYF

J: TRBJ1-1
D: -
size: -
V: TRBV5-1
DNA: TGCGCCAGCAGCTTTTCGGCGAACACTGAAGCTTTCTTT
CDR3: CASSFSANTEAFF

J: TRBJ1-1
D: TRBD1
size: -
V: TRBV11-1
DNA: TGTGCCAGCAGCCTACAGGGGGTGAACACTGAAGCTTTCTTT
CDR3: CASSLQGVNTEAFF

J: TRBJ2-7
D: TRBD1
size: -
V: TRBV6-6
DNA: TGTGCCAGCAGGAACAGGGGCGAGCAGTACTTC
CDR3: CASRNRGEQYF

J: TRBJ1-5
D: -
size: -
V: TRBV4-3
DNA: TGCGCCAGCAGCCAAGATCTGAGTCAGCCCCAGCATTTT
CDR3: CASSQDLSQPQHF

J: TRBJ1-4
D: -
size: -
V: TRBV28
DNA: TGTGCCAGCAGCTCCCCTAGGAGGGGGGGGAATGAAAAACTGTTTTTT
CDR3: CASSSPRRGGNEKLFF

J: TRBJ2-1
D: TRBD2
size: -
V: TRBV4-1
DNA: TGCGCCAGCAGCCCGCGGGGGTCGGTACATGAGCAGTTCTTC
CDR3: CASSPRGSVHEQFF

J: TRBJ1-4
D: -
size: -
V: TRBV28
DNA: TGTGCCAGCAGCCCGAGGTCAGGGTTTAATGAAAAACTGTTTTTT
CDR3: CASSPRSGFNEKLFF

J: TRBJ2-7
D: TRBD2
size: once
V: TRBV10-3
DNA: TGTGCCATCAGTGCCACTAGCGCCAGTCCCACCCCCGACTTC
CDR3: CAISATSASPTPDF

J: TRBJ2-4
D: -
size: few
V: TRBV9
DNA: TGTGCCAGCAGCCCGAGGGTCGGGATAGCCAAAAACATTCAGTACTTC
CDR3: CASSPRVGIAKNIQYF

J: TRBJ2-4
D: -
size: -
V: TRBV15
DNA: TGTGCCACCAGCTCCACCTCTCTCTCGAATCAGTACTTC
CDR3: CATSSTSLSNQYF

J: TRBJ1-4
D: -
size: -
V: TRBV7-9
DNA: TGTGCCAGCAGCCGCGGCGGAACAACTAATGAAAAACTGTTTTTT
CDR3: CASSRGGTTNEKLFF

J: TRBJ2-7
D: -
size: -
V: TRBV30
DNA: TGTGCCTGGAGTGTATGGCAGCGGGAGCAGTACTTC
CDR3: CAWSVWQREQYF

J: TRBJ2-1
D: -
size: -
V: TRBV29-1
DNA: TGCAGCGTCCCGGGCAGGGGTGAATATGAGCAGTTCTTC
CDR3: CSVPGRGEYEQFF

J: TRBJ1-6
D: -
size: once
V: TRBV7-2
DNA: TGTGCCAGCAGCTTAGTTTTCGGACAGAGGAATTCACCCCTCCACTTT
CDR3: CASSLVFGQRNSPLHF

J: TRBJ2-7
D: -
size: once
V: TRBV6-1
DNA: TGTGCCAGCAGTGAGGGGGGACACTCCTACGAGCAGTACTTC
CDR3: CASSEGGHSYEQYF

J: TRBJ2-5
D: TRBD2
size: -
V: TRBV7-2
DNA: TGTGCCAGCAGCCCAACCGGGACTAGGGACGAGACCCAGTACTTC
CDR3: CASSPTGTRDETQYF

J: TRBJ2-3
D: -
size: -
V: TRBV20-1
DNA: TGCAGTGTCCCTAGCTGGGATACGCAGTATTTT
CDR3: CSVPSWDTQYF

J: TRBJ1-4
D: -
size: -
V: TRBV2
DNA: TGTGCCAGCAGCGAACCCAATACTGAAAAACTGTTTTTT
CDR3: CASSEPNTEKLFF

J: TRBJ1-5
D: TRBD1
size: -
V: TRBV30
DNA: TGTGCCTGGAGCCCGACAGGGCTGGTCGAACCCCAGCATTTT
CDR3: CAWSPTGLVEPQHF

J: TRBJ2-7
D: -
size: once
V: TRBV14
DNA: TGTGCCAGCAGCCACCCCGGGACCTCGTCCTACGAGCAGTACTTC
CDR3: CASSHPGTSSYEQYF

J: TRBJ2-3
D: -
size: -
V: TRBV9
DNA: TGTGCCAGCAGCGCTATGTTTAGCACAGATACGCAGTATTTT
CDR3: CASSAMFSTDTQYF

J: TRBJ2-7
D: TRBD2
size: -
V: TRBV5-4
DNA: TGTGCCAGCAGCTTGGGACTAGCGGGAAAGTCCTACGAGCAGTACTTC
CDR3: CASSLGLAGKSYEQYF

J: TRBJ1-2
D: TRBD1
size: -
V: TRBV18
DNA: TGTGCCAGCTCACCTGGGACAGCCGACTATGGCTACACCTTC
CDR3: CASSPGTADYGYTF

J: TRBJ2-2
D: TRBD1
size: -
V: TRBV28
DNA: TGTGCCAGCAGTCAGACGGGACAGACGAACACCGGGGAGCTGTTTTTT
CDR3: CASSQTGQTNTGELFF

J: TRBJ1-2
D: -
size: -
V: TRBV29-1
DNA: TGCAGCGTTGTCCGCAGTGCTAACTATGGCTACACCTTC
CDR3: CSVVRSANYGYTF

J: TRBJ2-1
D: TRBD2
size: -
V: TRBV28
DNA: TGTGCCAGCATTCAGGGACTAGCGCTTTACAATGAGCAGTTCTTC
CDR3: CASIQGLALYNEQFF

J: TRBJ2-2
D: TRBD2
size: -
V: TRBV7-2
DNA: TGTGCCAGCAGCGTCGGGACTACAACCGGGGAGCTGTTTTTT
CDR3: CASSVGTTTGELFF